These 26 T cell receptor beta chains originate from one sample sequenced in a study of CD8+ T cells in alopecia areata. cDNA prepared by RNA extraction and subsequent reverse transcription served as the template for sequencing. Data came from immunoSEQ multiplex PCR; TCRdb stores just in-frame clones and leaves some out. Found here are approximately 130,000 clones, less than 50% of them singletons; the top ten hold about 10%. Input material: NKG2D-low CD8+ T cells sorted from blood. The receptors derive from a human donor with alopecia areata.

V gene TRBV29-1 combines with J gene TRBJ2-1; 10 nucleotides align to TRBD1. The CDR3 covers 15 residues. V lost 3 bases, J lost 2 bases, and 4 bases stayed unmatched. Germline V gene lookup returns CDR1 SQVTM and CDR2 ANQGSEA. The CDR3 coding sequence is TGCAGCGTTGACTCCGGGACAGGGGCCTACAATGAGCAGTTCTTC. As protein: CSVDSGTGAYNEQFF.

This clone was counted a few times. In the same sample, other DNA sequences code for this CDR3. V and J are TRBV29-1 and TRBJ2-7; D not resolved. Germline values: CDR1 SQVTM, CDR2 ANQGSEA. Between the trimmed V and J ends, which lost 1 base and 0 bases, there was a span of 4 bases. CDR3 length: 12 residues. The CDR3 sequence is CSVEGTSYEQYF. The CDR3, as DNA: TGCAGCGTTGAAGGCACCTCCTACGAGCAGTACTTC.

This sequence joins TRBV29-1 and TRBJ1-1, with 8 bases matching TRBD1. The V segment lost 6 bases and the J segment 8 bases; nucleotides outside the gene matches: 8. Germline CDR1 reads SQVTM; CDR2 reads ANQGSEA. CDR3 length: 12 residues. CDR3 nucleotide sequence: TGCAGCGTAGGCGGGACAGGTTTGGAAGCTTTCTTT. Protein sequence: CSVGGTGLEAFF.

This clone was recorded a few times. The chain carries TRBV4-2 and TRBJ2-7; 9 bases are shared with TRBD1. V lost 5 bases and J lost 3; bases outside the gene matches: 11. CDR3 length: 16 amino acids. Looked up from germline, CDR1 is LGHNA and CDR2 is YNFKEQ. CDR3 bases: TGTGCCAGCAGCGACCGGCCGGGACAGGGATTCTACGAGCAGTACTTC. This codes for CASSDRPGQGFYEQYF.

The DNA for the CDR3 is TGTGCCTGGAGTGAATCCCCTTCTTTGGAGACCCAGTACTTC. This encodes CAWSESPSLETQYF. The chain combines TRBV30 with TRBJ2-5, with D unresolved. This CDR3 region has 14 residues. Trimming removed 1 base at V and 5 bases at J, with 14 bases between. CDR1 is GTSNPN, CDR2 SVGIG, per germline (reference sequence). The full variable domain, in which reference TRBV30 and TRBJ2-5 provide the parts outside the CDR3, is SQTIHQWPATLVQPVGSPLSLECTVEGTSNPNLYWYRQAAGRGLQLLFYSVGIGQISSEVPQNLSASRPQDRQFILSSKKLLLSDSGFYLCAWSESPSLETQYFGPGTRLLVL.

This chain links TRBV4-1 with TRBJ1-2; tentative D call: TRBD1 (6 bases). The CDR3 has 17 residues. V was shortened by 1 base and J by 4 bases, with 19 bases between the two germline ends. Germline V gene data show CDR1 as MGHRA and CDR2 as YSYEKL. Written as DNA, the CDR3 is TGCGCCAGCAGCCAAGTAAGGGGGGCAGGGGACCTCTATGGCTACACCTTC. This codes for CASSQVRGAGDLYGYTF.

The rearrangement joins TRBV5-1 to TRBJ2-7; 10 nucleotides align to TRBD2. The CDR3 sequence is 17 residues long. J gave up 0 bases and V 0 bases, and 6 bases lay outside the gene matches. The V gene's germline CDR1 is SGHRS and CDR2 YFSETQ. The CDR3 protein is CASSLVGLAYLSYEQYF. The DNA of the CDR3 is TGCGCCAGCAGCTTGGTGGGACTAGCGTACCTCTCCTACGAGCAGTACTTC.

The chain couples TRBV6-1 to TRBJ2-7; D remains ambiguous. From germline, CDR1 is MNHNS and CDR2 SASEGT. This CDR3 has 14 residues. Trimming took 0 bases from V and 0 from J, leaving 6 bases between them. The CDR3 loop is CASSEAESSYEQYF. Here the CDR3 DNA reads TGTGCCAGCAGTGAAGCGGAGAGCTCCTACGAGCAGTACTTC.

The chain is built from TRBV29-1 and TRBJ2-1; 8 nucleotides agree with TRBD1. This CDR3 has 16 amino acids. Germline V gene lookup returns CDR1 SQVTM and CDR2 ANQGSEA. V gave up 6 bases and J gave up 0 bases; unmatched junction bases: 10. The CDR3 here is CSVESTGGFSYNEQFF. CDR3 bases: TGCAGCGTGGAAAGCACAGGGGGATTCTCCTACAATGAGCAGTTCTTC.

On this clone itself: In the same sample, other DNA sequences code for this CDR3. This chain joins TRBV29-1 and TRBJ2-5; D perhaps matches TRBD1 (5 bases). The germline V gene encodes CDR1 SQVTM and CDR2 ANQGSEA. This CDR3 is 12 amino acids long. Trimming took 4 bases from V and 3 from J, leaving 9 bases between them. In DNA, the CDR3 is TGCAGCGTTGTAGGGGATGAAGAGACCCAGTACTTC. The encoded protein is CSVVGDEETQYF.

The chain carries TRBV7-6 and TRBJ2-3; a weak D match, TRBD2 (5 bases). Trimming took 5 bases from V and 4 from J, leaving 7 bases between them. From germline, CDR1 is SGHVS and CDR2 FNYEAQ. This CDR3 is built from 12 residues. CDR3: CASSRGADTQYF. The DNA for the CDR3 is TGTGCCAGCAGCCGGGGAGCAGATACGCAGTATTTT.

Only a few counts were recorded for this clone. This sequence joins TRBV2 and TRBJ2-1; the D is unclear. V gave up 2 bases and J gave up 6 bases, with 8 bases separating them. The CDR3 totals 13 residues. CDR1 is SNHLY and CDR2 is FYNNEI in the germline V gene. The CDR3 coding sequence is TGTGCCAGCAGTGAATCGAGGACCAATGAGCAGTTCTTC. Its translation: CASSESRTNEQFF.

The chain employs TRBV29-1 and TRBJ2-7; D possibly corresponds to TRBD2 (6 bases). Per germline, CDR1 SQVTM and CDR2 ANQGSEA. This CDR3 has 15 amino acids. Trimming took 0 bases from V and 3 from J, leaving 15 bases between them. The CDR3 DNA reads TGCAGCGTTGAAGAATCTCGGGAGCTGAACTACGAGCAGTACTTC. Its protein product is CSVEESRELNYEQYF.

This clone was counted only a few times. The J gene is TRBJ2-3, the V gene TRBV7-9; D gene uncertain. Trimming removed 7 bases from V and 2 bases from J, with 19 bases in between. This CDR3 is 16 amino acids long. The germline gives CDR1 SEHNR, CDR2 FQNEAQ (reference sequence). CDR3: CASNMIGGYSTDTQYF. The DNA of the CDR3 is TGTGCCAGCAACATGATCGGTGGTTACTCCACAGATACGCAGTATTTT.

The CDR3 spells CASSLGRGEGSPLHF. CDR3 DNA: TGTGCCAGCAGCTTAGGCCGGGGGGAAGGTTCACCCCTCCACTTT. The chain employs TRBV13 and TRBJ1-6; tentative D call: TRBD1 (5 bases). The length of the CDR3 is 15 residues. V was cut by 0 bases and J by 9 bases, with 12 bases left in between. The germline CDR1 and CDR2 sequences are PRHDT and FYEKMQ (reference sequence). Full variable domain (outside the CDR3, taken from reference TRBV13 and TRBJ1-6): AAGVIQSPRHLIKEKRETATLKCYPIPRHDTVYWYQQGPGQDPQFLISFYEKMQSDKGSIPDRFSAQQFSDYHSELNMSSLELGDSALYFCASSLGRGEGSPLHFGNGTRLTVT.

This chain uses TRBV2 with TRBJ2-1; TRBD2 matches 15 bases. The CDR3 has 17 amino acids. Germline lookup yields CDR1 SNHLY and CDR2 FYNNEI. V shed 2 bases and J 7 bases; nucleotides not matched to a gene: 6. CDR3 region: CASSEWTSGGAPNEQFF. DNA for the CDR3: TGTGCCAGCAGTGAATGGACTAGCGGGGGGGCCCCTAATGAGCAGTTCTTC.

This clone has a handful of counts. CDR3 protein: CSAPGPEAGNTIYF. CDR3 in DNA: TGCAGCGCTCCCGGACCGGAGGCTGGAAACACCATATATTTT. The chain uses TRBV29-1 and TRBJ1-3; D unclear. This CDR3 is built from 14 residues. Germline CDR1 reads SQVTM; CDR2 reads ANQGSEA. The V end was cut by 7 bases, the J end by 2 bases, with 15 bases between.

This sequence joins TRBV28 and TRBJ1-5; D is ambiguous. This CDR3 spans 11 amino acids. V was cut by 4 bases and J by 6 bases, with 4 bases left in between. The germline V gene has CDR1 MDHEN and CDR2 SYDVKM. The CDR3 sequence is CASSYGQPQHF. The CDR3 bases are TGTGCCAGCAGTTACGGTCAGCCCCAGCATTTT.

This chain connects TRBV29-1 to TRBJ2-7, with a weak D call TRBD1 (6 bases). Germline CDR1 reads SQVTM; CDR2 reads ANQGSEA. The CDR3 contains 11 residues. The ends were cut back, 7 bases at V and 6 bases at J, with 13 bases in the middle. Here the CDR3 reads CSALQGGEQYF. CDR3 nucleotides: TGCAGCGCTTTACAGGGCGGCGAGCAGTACTTC.

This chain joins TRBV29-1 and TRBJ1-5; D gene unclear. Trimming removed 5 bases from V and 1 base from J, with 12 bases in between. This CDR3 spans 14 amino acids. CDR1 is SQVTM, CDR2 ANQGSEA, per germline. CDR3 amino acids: CSVNGAGSNQPQHF. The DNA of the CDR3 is TGCAGCGTTAACGGCGCCGGAAGCAATCAGCCCCAGCATTTT.

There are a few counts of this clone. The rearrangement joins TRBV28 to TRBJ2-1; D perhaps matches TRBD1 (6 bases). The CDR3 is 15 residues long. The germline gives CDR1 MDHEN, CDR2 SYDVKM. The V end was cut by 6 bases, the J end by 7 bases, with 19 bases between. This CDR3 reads CASRLTGLDRNEQFF. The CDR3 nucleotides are TGTGCCAGCAGGCTGACAGGACTGGACCGTAATGAGCAGTTCTTC.

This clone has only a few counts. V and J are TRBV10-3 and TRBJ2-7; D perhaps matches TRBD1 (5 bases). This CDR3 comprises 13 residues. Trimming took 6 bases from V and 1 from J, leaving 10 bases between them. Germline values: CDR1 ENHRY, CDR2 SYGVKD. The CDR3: CAIRTEGSYEQYF. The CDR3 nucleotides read TGTGCCATCAGGACAGAAGGGTCCTACGAGCAGTACTTC.

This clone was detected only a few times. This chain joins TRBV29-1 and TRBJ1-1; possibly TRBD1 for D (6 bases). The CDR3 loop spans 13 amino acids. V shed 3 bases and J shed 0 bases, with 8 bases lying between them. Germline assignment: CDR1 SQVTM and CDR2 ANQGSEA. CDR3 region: CSVDTGLNTEAFF. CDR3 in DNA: TGCAGCGTTGATACAGGGCTGAACACTGAAGCTTTCTTT.

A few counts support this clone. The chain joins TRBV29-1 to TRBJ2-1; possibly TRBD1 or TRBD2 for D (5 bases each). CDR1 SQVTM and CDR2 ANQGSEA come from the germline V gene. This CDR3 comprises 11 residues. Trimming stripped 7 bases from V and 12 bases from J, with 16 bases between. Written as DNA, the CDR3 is TGCAGCGCGCAAGGGACCCCAGGGCAGTTCTTC. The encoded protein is CSAQGTPGQFF.

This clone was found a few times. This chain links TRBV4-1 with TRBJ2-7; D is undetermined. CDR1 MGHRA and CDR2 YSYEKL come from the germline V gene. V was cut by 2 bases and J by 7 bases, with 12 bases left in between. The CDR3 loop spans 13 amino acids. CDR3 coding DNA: TGCGCCAGCAGCCAAATTGGGGATAGGGAGCAGTACTTC. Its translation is CASSQIGDREQYF.

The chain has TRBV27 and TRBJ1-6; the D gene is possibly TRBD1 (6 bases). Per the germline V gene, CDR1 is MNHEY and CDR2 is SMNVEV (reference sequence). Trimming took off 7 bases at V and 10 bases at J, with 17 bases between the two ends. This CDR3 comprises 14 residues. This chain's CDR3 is CASMVLDSQSPLHF. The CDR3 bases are TGTGCCAGCATGGTCTTGGACAGCCAGTCACCCCTCCACTTT.